What follows are 13 T cell receptor beta chains derived from one specimen sequenced in a study of T-cell memory formation after mild COVID-19. TCRdb ran MiXCR on the 5' RACE reads and lists one entry per CDR3 protein. The table lists approximately 300,000 distinct CDR3 sequences, more than 15% of them singletons. Material for sequencing was PBMCs or a T cell subset sorted from them (not recorded which). Receptors originate from a man younger than 35 who had mild COVID-19 (a few samples of this study predate the infection). Cell type and time point are not known.

The chain joins TRBV7-2 to TRBJ1-1; maybe TRBD1 (6 bases). V was cut by 0 bases and J by 5 bases, with 13 bases left in between. The germline CDR1 and CDR2 sequences are SGHTA and FQGNSA. The length of the CDR3 is 15 residues. The CDR3: CASSLAGQGKTEAFF. DNA for the CDR3: TGTGCCAGCAGCTTAGCGGGTCAGGGGAAGACTGAAGCTTTCTTT. Using reference TRBV7-2 and TRBJ1-1 for the parts outside the CDR3, the full variable domain is GAGVSQSPSNKVTEKGKDVELRCDPISGHTALYWYRQSLGQGLEFLIYFQGNSAPDKSGLPSDRFSAERTGGSVSTLTIQRTQQEDSAVYLCASSLAGQGKTEAFFGQGTRLTVV.

This chain joins TRBV5-1 and TRBJ2-1, with a tentative D call TRBD2 (6 bases). The CDR3 loop spans 15 amino acids. CDR1 is SGHRS, CDR2 YFSETQ, per germline. Trimming left V 0 bases short and J 5 bases short, with 12 bases between. CDR3 bases: TGCGCCAGCAGCTTGGCCGGGGGACCACACAATGAGCAGTTCTTC. Encoded protein: CASSLAGGPHNEQFF.

This clonotype has ten or more counts. The CDR3 reads CASSRRTGGAEDYEQYF. The CDR3 nucleotides are TGTGCCAGCAGTCGTCGAACCGGGGGGGCCGAGGACTACGAGCAGTACTTC. This chain connects TRBV6-5 to TRBJ2-7; 8 bases agree with TRBD2. Germline V CDR1 and CDR2: MNHEY, SVGAGI. Trimming cost V 5 bases and J 3 bases; bases outside gene matches: 15. The CDR3 is made up of 17 amino acids.

J is TRBJ2-1 and V is TRBV20-1; D unresolved. The V and J ends lost 4 bases and 9 bases respectively, with 7 bases between them. Germline lookup yields CDR1 DFQATT and CDR2 SNEGSKA (reference sequence). The length of the CDR3 is 10 residues. The CDR3, as DNA: TGCAGTGCTAAAGATAGTGAGCAGTTCTTC. Translated, it gives CSAKDSEQFF.

Only a few counts were recorded for this clonotype. The gene calls are TRBV27 and TRBJ2-3, with D possibly called TRBD1 or TRBD2 (5 bases each). In germline, CDR1 is MNHEY, CDR2 SMNVEV (reference sequence). The CDR3 spans 16 residues. V lost 0 bases and J lost 6, with 16 bases in between. The CDR3: CASSLSSGWGSDTQYF. The CDR3 DNA reads as TGTGCCAGCAGTTTATCGAGCGGTTGGGGGAGCGATACGCAGTATTTT.

The J gene is TRBJ2-7, the V gene TRBV15, with 11 bases fitting TRBD1. The CDR3 covers 15 residues. V lost 5 bases, J lost 2 bases, and 5 bases stayed unmatched. CDR1 and CDR2 from the germline V gene are LNHNV and YYDKDF (reference sequence). This CDR3 is CATSPGQGVTYEQYF. The CDR3 bases are TGTGCCACCAGCCCGGGACAGGGGGTAACCTACGAGCAGTACTTC.

This clonotype has at least ten counts. V usage is TRBV5-1 and J usage is TRBJ2-3, with 12 nucleotides matching TRBD2. The CDR3 is 16 amino acids. The germline gives CDR1 SGHRS, CDR2 YFSETQ. V shed 4 bases and J 2 bases; nucleotides not matched to a gene: 5. The CDR3: CASSGWTSGNTDTQYF. CDR3 coding DNA: TGCGCCAGCAGCGGATGGACTAGCGGGAACACAGATACGCAGTATTTT.

V usage is TRBV20-1 and J usage is TRBJ1-3; D unclear. The V and J ends lost 0 bases and 0 bases respectively, with 6 bases between them. Germline V gene data show CDR1 as DFQATT and CDR2 as SNEGSKA (reference sequence). This CDR3 has 14 residues. Written as DNA, the CDR3 is TGCAGTGCTAGAGATCGCCGCTCTGGAAACACCATATATTTT. Its protein is CSARDRRSGNTIYF.

The chain links TRBV20-1 to TRBJ2-1; 8 bases map to TRBD2. Trimming took 0 bases from V and 16 from J; bases not matched to a gene: 11. CDR1 DFQATT and CDR2 SNEGSKA come from the germline V gene (reference sequence). CDR3 length equals 13 residues. The CDR3 DNA reads as TGCAGTGCTAGAGATATGACGGGGGGGCTATTATTCTTC. The encoded protein is CSARDMTGGLLFF.

This clonotype has just a few counts. J is TRBJ1-6 and V is TRBV7-3; 9 positions match TRBD1. The germline gives CDR1 SGHTA, CDR2 FQGTGA. J lost 7 bases, V lost 1 base, and 2 bases had no gene match. The CDR3 is 15 residues long. The CDR3 protein is CASSLMGTGNSPLHF. CDR3 DNA sequence: TGTGCCAGCAGCTTAATGGGGACAGGGAATTCACCCCTCCACTTT. The entire variable domain, with the rest obtained from reference TRBV7-3 and TRBJ1-6, is as follows: GAGVSQTPSNKVTEKGKYVELRCDPISGHTALYWYRQSLGQGPEFLIYFQGTGAADDSGLPNDRFFAVRPEGSVSTLKIQRTERGDSAVYLCASSLMGTGNSPLHFGNGTRLTVT.

The chain joins TRBV4-3 to TRBJ2-1; D is perhaps TRBD1 (6 bases). The CDR3 length is 12 residues. Germline values: CDR1 LGHNA, CDR2 YSLEER. Deletions cut 0 bases from V and 13 bases from J, with 10 bases between. The CDR3 coding sequence is TGCGCCAGCAGCCAAGATTTGGGACACCAGTTCTTC. Residues: CASSQDLGHQFF.

The chain employs TRBV12-3 or TRBV12-4 and TRBJ2-2; D may correspond to TRBD1 or TRBD2 (7 bases each). V dropped 6 bases and J dropped 7 bases, with 18 bases sitting between them. The CDR3 totals 15 residues. The CDR3 region is CASSQGGPRGGELFF. Here the CDR3 DNA reads TGTGCCAGCAGCCAGGGGGGGCCGCGGGGCGGGGAGCTGTTTTTT.

The rearrangement joins TRBV7-2 to TRBJ2-5, with D perhaps matching TRBD1 or TRBD2 (6 bases each). V was trimmed by 5 bases and J by 4 bases, leaving 17 bases between them. The CDR3 consists of 15 residues. The germline CDR1 and CDR2 sequences are SGHTA and FQGNSA. The CDR3 sequence: CASSPTEGGGETQYF. In nucleotides, the CDR3 is TGTGCCAGCAGCCCTACCGAGGGGGGAGGAGAGACCCAGTACTTC.